This T cell receptor (beta chain) was retrieved from a study of T cell responses to AZD1222 COVID-19 vaccine. Profiled with immunoSEQ multiplex PCR; TCRdb holds only in-frame clones, not every one. The sample consists of roughly 100,000 clones, 86% of them appearing once. The CDR3 covers 14 residues. Germline V gene sequence: CDR1 MNHEY, CDR2 SVGAGI. The V end was cut by 5 bases, the J end by 0 bases, with 11 bases between. This material consisted of peripheral blood, taken on day 0 of AZD1222 vaccination. The V and J genes are TRBV6-5 and TRBJ2-7; the D is unclear. The TCR was taken from an adult in good health. The CDR3 DNA reads TGTGCCAGCAGTCCTCGGTCACCCTCCTACGAGCAGTACTTC. Translating gives CASSPRSPSYEQYF.